Listed below are T cell receptor beta chains from one sample, sequenced in a study of T cell responses to AZD1222 COVID-19 vaccine. Assay used: immunoSEQ multiplex PCR; TCRdb lists only in-frame clones, some missing. This table has fewer than 200,000 clones, about nine tenths appearing once. The specimen was peripheral blood, collected on day 0 of AZD1222 vaccination. The receptors come from an adult in good health. Each CDR3 is given with its conserved first and last residue. The D gene is left open where the match is weak. Part of the rows lack a size; the others show once, few, many or a class for expanded clones.

NA TRBJ2-7 TRBV19 NA TGTGCCAGTAGTATTTCGACAGGACCTGCCTACGAGCAGTACTTC CASSISTGPAYEQYF
NA TRBJ2-7 TRBV28 TRBD1 TGTGCCAGCATCTCGGGACAGTGGCTGCGGTGGGACTTC CASISGQWLRWDF
many TRBJ1-2 TRBV7-2 TRBD1 TGTGCCAGCAGCTTATTTGGGACAGGGCGGGATGGCTACACCTTC CASSLFGTGRDGYTF
NA TRBJ1-2 TRBV28 NA TGTGCCAGCAGTTTACAGGCGAACTATGGCTACACCTTC CASSLQANYGYTF
NA TRBJ1-2 TRBV5-4 NA TGTGCCAGCAGCTTTTCAGGGCAGGGCGGAGTGGACACCTTC CASSFSGQGGVDTF
NA TRBJ1-2 TRBV9 NA TGTGCCAGCAGCGTACGAACAGAGGGGCGCGGGGGCTACACCTTC CASSVRTEGRGGYTF
NA TRBJ1-2 TRBV7-9 NA TGTGCCAGCAGCTTTAATACAGGGACCTATGGCTACACCTTC CASSFNTGTYGYTF
NA TRBJ1-6 TRBV27 NA TGTGCCAGCAGTTTAAGACCGTCCACCGATTCACCCCTCCACTTT CASSLRPSTDSPLHF
NA TRBJ1-5 TRBV5-1 NA TGCGCCAGCAGCCTGTCGGGGCAGCGGGATCAGCCCCAGCATTTT CASSLSGQRDQPQHF
NA TRBJ1-2 TRBV6-5 NA TGTGCCAGCAGTAGATTGGAGCTGAACTATGGCTACACCTTC CASSRLELNYGYTF
NA TRBJ2-5 TRBV5-1 NA TGCGCCAGCAGCTCCTCCCAAGAGACCCAGTACTTC CASSSSQETQYF
once TRBJ2-1 TRBV4-2 TRBD2 TGTGCCAGCAGCCAATCGCAGGCTTCGGGGACTAGCGGGGTCAATGAGCAGTTCTTC CASSQSQASGTSGVNEQFF
NA TRBJ1-4 TRBV6-5 NA TGTGCCAGCAGTTACGGGGGGACTAATGAAAAACTGTTTTTT CASSYGGTNEKLFF
NA TRBJ2-1 TRBV19 NA TGTGCCAGTGCTTTAGCGACGCCCTGGGGTTGGAATGAGCAGTTCTTC CASALATPWGWNEQFF
NA TRBJ2-7 TRBV7-2 TRBD2 TGTGCCAGCAGCTTACGGGGCGGGAGCTCCTACGAGCAGTACTTC CASSLRGGSSYEQYF
NA TRBJ1-6 TRBV30 NA TGTGCCTGGAGTGTGCCTTTGGACCGGGAGAAGAGCTCCTATAATTCACCCCTCCACTTT CAWSVPLDREKSSYNSPLHF
NA TRBJ1-1 TRBV3-1/TRBV3-2 NA TGTGCCATATACCCCAGGGGACGGGACACTGAAGCTTTCTTT CAIYPRGRDTEAFF